A selection of T cell receptor beta chains follows, all from one sample in a study of blood T cell repertoires in COVID-19. The repertoire was sequenced with immunoSEQ multiplex PCR; TCRdb's copy has only in-frame clones and lacks some. The sample yields some 190,000 clones, 60% to 80% seen once. Sequencing input: PBMCs or T cells enriched from blood (not recorded which). Every receptor here comes from a man aged 55 to 70 who had been exposed to COVID-19. CDR3s include the opening cysteine and the closing phenylalanine or tryptophan. A D gene is named only where the DNA matches it firmly. Clone sizes are given selectively: once, few, many, or a class where the clone is expanded.

J gene | clone size | V gene | D gene | CDR3 DNA | CDR3 protein
TRBJ2-2 | NA | TRBV28 | TRBD1 | TGTGCCAGCAGTTTAAGCGGACAGGGGCATAACACCGGGGAGCTGTTTTTT | CASSLSGQGHNTGELFF
TRBJ2-3 | NA | TRBV30 | TRBD2 | TGTGCCTGGAGTTCTAGCGGGAAAAATACGCAGTATTTT | CAWSSSGKNTQYF
TRBJ1-2 | NA | TRBV11-3 | TRBD1 | TGTGCCAGCGAGGGCAGGGGGAGCTATGGCTACACCTTC | CASEGRGSYGYTF
TRBJ1-5 | few | TRBV14 | NA | TGTGCCAGCAGCCACACTGGGAGGGATCAGCCCCAGCATTTT | CASSHTGRDQPQHF
TRBJ1-2 | NA | TRBV7-2 | TRBD1 | TGTGCCAGCAGCCCTGACGGACAGGGTCGGTATGGCTACACCTTC | CASSPDGQGRYGYTF
TRBJ2-7 | few | TRBV5-1 | NA | TGCGCCACAAAAAGACCCGGGGAAACCTACGAGCAGTACTTC | CATKRPGETYEQYF
TRBJ2-7 | NA | TRBV2 | NA | TGTGCCAGCAGAGAACAGGGCATCGCTACCTACGAGCAGTACTTC | CASREQGIATYEQYF
TRBJ1-1 | few | TRBV28 | NA | TGTGCCAGCAGTTTGTGGGGGCAGGACACTGAAGCTTTCTTT | CASSLWGQDTEAFF
TRBJ1-5 | NA | TRBV4-3 | NA | TGCGCCAGCAGCCAAGCTGTGTATAGCAATCAGCCCCAGCATTTT | CASSQAVYSNQPQHF
TRBJ1-5 | NA | TRBV6-6 | TRBD1 | TGTGCCAGCAGGTCACCAGGACAGGGACTTAATCAGCCCCAGCATTTT | CASRSPGQGLNQPQHF
TRBJ1-3 | NA | TRBV29-1 | NA | TGCAGCGCCCGGGACAAGGTCACATCAACCATATATTTT | CSARDKVTSTIYF
TRBJ2-2 | NA | TRBV29-1 | TRBD1 | TGCAGCGTACCACAGGGGACAAGCACCGGGGAGCTGTTTTTT | CSVPQGTSTGELFF
TRBJ1-5 | few | TRBV3-1/TRBV3-2 | NA | TGTGCCAGCAGCCAAGCAAGGGGTAGGAGCAATCAGCCCCAGCATTTT | CASSQARGRSNQPQHF
TRBJ1-1 | NA | TRBV5-1 | NA | TGCGCCAGCAGCCACGACAGCGCGGACACTGAAGCTTTCTTT | CASSHDSADTEAFF
TRBJ2-1 | NA | TRBV7-2 | TRBD2 | TGTGCCAGCAGCCCCAACACTAGCGGGAGGTCGCAGTTCTTC | CASSPNTSGRSQFF
TRBJ1-2 | NA | TRBV5-1 | NA | TGCGCCAGCAGCTTGGATCGTGATGGCTACACCTTC | CASSLDRDGYTF
TRBJ1-5 | NA | TRBV27 | NA | TGTGCCAGCAGTTATGACAGCTATAGCAATCAGCCCCAGCATTTT | CASSYDSYSNQPQHF